Detailed here is one T cell receptor (beta chain). One junction end does not reproduce the germline sequence, and a read error may be involved. This sample was taken from a study of blood T cells in healthy people across ages. Looked up from germline, CDR1 is SEHNR and CDR2 is FQNEAQ (reference sequence). The CDR3 length is 15 residues. The authors ran a second PCR of roughly 7 to 11 cycles using a sample-barcoded 5' primer and a J-beta primer mix. TCRdb re-called the 5' RACE reads with MiXCR, one entry per CDR3 protein. The sample comprises hundreds of thousands of distinct CDR3 sequences, 24% of which are singletons, and around 10% rests with the top ten. The same data also went into a second study, on T cells of mothers and their children. From that second work: Around 3 million TCR beta reads per child versus over 9 million per mother.

The chain employs TRBV7-9 and TRBJ2-5, with unresolved D. The sequence came from a boy aged 5-17 years in good health. Sequencing was done on a sample of blood. CDR3: CAGSSLTFIGQTQYF. For the CDR3, the DNA is TGTGCCGGCAGCTCCTTGACGTTTATAGGACAGACCCAGTACTTC.